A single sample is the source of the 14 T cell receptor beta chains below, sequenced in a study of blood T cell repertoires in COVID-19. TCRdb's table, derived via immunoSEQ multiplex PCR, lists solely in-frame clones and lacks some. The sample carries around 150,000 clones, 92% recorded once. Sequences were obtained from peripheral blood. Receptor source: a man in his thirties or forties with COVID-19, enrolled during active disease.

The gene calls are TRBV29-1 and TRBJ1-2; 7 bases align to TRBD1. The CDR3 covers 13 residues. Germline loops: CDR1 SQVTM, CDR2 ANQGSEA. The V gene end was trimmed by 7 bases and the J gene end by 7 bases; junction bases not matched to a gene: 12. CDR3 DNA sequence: TGCAGCGGAAGATCGACAGGGCCTAGTGGCTACACCTTC. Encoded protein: CSGRSTGPSGYTF.

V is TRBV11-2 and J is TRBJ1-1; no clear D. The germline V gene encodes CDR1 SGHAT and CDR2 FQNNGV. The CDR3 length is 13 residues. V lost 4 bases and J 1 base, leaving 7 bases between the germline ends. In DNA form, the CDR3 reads TGTGCCAGCAGCTATGGCGGGAACACTGAAGCTTTCTTT. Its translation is CASSYGGNTEAFF.

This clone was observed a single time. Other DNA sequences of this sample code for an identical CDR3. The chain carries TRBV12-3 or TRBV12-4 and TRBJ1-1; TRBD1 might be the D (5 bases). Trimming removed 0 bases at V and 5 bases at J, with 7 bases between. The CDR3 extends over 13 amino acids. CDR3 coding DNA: TGTGCCAGCAGTTTAGCGCAGGGAACTGAAGCTTTCTTT. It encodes CASSLAQGTEAFF.

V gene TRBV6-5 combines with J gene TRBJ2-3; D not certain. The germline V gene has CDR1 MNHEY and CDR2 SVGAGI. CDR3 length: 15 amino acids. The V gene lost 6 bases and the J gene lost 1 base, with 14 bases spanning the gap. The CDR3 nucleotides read TGTGCCAGCAGCGCACCCCAGGTGGGCACAGATACGCAGTATTTT. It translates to CASSAPQVGTDTQYF.

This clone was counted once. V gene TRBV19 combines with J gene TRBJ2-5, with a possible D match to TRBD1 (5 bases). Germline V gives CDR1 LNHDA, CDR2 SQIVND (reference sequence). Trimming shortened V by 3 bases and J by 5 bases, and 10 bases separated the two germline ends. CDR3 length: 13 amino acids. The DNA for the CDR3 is TGTGCCAGTAGTATTAGGGGTGTCGAGACCCAGTACTTC. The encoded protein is CASSIRGVETQYF.

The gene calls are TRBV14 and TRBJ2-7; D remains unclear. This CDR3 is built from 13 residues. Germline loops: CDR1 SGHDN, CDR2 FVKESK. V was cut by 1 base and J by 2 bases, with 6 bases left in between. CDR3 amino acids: CASSQVATYEQYF. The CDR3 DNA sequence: TGTGCCAGCAGCCAAGTGGCAACCTACGAGCAGTACTTC.

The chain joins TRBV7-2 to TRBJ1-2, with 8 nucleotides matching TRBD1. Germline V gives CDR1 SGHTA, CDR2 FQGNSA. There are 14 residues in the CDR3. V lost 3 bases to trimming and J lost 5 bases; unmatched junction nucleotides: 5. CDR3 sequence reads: CASSFGQGTYGYTF. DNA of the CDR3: TGTGCCAGCAGCTTCGGACAGGGAACATATGGCTACACCTTC.

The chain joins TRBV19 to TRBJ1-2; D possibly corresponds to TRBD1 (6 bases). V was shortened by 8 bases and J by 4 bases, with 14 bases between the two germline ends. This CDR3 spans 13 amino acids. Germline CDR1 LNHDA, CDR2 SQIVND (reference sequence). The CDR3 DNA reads TGTGCCAGTTCCCAGGGGCTCAGCTATGGCTACACCTTC. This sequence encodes CASSQGLSYGYTF.

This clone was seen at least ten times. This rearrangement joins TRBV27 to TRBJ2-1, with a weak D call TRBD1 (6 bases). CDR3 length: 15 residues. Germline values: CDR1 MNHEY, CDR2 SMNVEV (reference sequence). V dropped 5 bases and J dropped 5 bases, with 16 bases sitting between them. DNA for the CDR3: TGTGCCAGCAGTCCTCCCGACAGGTCCCACAATGAGCAGTTCTTC. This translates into CASSPPDRSHNEQFF.

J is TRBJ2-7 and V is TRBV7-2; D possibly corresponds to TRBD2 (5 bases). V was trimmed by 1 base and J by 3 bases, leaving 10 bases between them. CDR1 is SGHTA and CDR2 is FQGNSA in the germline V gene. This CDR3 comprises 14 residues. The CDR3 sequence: CASSLVSGVYEQYF. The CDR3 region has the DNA TGTGCCAGCAGCTTAGTAAGCGGAGTCTACGAGCAGTACTTC. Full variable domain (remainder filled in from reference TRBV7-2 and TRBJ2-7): GAGVSQSPSNKVTEKGKDVELRCDPISGHTALYWYRQSLGQGLEFLIYFQGNSAPDKSGLPSDRFSAERTGGSVSTLTIQRTQQEDSAVYLCASSLVSGVYEQYFGPGTRLTVT.

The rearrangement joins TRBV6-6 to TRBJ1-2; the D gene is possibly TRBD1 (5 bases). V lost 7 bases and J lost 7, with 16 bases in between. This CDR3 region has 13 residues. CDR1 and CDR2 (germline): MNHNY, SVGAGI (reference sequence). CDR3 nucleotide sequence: TGTGCCAGCATCGTGGAGGGGATGGCTGGCTACACCTTC. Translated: CASIVEGMAGYTF.

The CDR3 spells CASSLQTEANYGYTF. As DNA, the CDR3 is TGTGCCAGCAGCTTACAAACGGAGGCTAACTATGGCTACACCTTC. The rearrangement joins TRBV13 to TRBJ1-2; D is ambiguous. Per the germline V gene, CDR1 is PRHDT and CDR2 is FYEKMQ (reference sequence). The CDR3 has 15 amino acids. Trimming removed 2 bases at V and 0 bases at J, with 10 bases between. Filled out from reference TRBV13 and TRBJ1-2, the complete variable domain reads AAGVIQSPRHLIKEKRETATLKCYPIPRHDTVYWYQQGPGQDPQFLISFYEKMQSDKGSIPDRFSAQQFSDYHSELNMSSLELGDSALYFCASSLQTEANYGYTFGSGTRLTVV.

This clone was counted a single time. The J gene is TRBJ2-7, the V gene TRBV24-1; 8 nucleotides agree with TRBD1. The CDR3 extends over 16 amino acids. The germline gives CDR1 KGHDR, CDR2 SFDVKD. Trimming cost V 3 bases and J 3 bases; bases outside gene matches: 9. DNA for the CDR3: TGTGCCACCAGTGATCCTCCCGGGACAGGCGGCTACGAGCAGTACTTC. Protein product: CATSDPPGTGGYEQYF.

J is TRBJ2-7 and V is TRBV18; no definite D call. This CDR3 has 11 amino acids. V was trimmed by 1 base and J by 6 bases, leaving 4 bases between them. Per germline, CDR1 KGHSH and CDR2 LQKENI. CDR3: CASSPRSEQYF. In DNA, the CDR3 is TGTGCCAGCTCACCACGGAGCGAGCAGTACTTC.